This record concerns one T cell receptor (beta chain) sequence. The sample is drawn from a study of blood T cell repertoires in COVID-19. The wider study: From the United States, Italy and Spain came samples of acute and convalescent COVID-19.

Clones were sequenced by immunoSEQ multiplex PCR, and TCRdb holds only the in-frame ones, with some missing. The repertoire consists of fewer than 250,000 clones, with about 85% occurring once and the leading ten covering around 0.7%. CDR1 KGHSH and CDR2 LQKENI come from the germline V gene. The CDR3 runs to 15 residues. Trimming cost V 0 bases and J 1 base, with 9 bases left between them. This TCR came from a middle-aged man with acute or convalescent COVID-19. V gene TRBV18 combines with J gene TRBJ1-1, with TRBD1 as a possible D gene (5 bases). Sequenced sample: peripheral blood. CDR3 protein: CASSPPYRRNTEAFF. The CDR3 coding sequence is TGTGCCAGCTCACCACCGTACAGGAGGAACACTGAAGCTTTCTTT.